This T cell receptor (beta chain) was profiled in a study of blood T cell repertoires in COVID-19. Study-wide context: COVID-19 samples, acute and convalescent, were from the United States, Italy and Spain.

TCRdb's table, derived via immunoSEQ multiplex PCR, lists solely in-frame clones and lacks some. The sample comprises a few hundred thousand clones, roughly 86% of which are singletons, and around 10% rests with the top ten. There are 16 residues in the CDR3. Unmatched junction bases numbered 8, after V lost 2 bases and J lost 4 bases. The germline CDR1 and CDR2 sequences are SNHLY and FYNNEI. Specimen: peripheral blood. The chain employs TRBV2 and TRBJ2-1; 7 bases line up with TRBD2. The sequence came from a woman in her 30s with COVID-19, enrolled during active disease. CDR3 coding DNA: TGTGCCAGCAGTGAAAATCAGCGGGGACCTTACAATGAGCAGTTCTTC. This codes for CASSENQRGPYNEQFF.